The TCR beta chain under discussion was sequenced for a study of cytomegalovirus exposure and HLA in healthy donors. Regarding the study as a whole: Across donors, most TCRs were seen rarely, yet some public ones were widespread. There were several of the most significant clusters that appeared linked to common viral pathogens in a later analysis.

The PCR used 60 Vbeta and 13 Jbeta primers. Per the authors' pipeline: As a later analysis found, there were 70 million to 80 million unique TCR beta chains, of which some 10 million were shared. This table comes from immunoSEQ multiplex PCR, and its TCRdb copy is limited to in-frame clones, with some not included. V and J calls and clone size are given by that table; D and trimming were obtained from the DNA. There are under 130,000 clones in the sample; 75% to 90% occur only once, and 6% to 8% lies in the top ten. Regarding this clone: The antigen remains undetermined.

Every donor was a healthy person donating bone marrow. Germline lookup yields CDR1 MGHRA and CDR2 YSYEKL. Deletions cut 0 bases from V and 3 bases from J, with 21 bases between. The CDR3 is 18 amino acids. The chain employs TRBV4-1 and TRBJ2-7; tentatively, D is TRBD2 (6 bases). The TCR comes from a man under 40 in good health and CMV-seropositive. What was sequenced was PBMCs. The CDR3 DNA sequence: TGCGCCAGCAGCCAAGAACGGGCGGGGCCAATGATCTTCTACGAGCAGTACTTC. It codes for CASSQERAGPMIFYEQYF.